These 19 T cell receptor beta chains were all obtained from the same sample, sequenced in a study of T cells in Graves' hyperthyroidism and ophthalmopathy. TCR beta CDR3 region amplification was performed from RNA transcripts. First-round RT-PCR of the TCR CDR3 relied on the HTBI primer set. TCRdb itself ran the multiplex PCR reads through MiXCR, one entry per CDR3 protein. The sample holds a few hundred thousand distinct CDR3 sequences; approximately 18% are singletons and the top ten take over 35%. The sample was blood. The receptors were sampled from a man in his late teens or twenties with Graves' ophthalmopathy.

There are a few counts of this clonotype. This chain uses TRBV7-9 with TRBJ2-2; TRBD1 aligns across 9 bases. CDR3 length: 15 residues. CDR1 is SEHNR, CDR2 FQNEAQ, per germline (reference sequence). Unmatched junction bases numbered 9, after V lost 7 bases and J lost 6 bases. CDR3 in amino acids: CASTSGDREAGELFF. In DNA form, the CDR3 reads TGTGCCAGCACCTCGGGGGACAGGGAAGCCGGGGAGCTGTTTTTT.

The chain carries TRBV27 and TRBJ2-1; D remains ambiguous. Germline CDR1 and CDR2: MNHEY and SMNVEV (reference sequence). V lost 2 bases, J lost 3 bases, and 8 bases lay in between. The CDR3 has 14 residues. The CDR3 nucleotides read TGTGCCAGCAGTTTAACCTCCCGCTACAATGAGCAGTTCTTC. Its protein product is CASSLTSRYNEQFF.

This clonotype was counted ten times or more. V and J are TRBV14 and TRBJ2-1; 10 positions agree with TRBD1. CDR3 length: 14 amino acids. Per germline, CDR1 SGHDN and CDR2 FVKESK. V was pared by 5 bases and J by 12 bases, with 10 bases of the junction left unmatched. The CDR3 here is CASSSPGQGLGQFF. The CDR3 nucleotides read TGTGCCAGCAGCTCACCGGGACAGGGGCTCGGGCAGTTCTTC. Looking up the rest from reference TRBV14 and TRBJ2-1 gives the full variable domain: EAGVTQFPSHSVIEKGQTVTLRCDPISGHDNLYWYRRVMGKEIKFLLHFVKESKQDESGMPNNRFLAERTGGTYSTLKVQPAELEDSGVYFCASSSPGQGLGQFFGPGTRLTVL.

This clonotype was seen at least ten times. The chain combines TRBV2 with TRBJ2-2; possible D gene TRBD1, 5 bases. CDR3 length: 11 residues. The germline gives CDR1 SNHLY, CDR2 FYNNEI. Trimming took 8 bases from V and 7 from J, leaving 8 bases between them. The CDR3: CASQGGGELFF. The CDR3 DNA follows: TGTGCCAGCCAGGGTGGCGGGGAGCTGTTTTTT.

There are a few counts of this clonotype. In DNA, the CDR3 is TGTGCCAGCAGAATCCCAGGGGGCATGGGGTACTTC. Protein sequence: CASRIPGGMGYF. This rearrangement joins TRBV28 to TRBJ2-5, with 8 bases fitting TRBD1. Germline CDR1 is MDHEN and CDR2 is SYDVKM. This CDR3 is 12 amino acids long. With V trimmed by 6 bases and J by 13 bases, 10 bases remained unmatched.

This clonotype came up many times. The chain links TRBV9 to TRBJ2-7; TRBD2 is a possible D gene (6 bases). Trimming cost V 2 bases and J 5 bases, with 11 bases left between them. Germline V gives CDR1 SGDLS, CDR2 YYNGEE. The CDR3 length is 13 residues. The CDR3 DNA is TGTGCCAGCAGCGTGGCGGGGCACGACGAGCAGTACTTC. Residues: CASSVAGHDEQYF.

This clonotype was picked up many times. Here the CDR3 reads CASSLVATGRDTQYF. The CDR3 DNA sequence: TGTGCCAGCAGCTTAGTGGCGACAGGGCGTGATACGCAGTATTTT. The chain links TRBV11-2 to TRBJ2-3; 7 positions agree with TRBD1. The ends lost 1 base at V and 6 bases at J; junction bases unmatched: 7. The CDR3 runs 15 residues. Germline V lookup: CDR1 SGHAT, CDR2 FQNNGV.

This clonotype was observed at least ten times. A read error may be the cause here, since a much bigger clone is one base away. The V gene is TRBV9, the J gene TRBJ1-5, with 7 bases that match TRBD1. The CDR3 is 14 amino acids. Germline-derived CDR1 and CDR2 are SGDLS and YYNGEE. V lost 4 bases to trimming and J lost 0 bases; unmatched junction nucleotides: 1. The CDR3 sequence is CASSRDSSNQPQHF. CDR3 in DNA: TGTGCCAGCAGCCGGGACAGTAGCAATCAGCCCCAGCATTTT.

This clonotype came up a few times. CDR3 DNA sequence: TGCAGTGCTAGTTGGGACAGCCAACTGGGCAATCAGCCCCAGCATTTT. It specifies CSASWDSQLGNQPQHF. V is TRBV20-1 and J is TRBJ1-5; TRBD1 aligns across 7 bases. The CDR3 is made up of 16 amino acids. J was trimmed by 2 bases and V by 3 bases; bases with no gene match: 10. From germline, CDR1 is DFQATT and CDR2 SNEGSKA (reference sequence).

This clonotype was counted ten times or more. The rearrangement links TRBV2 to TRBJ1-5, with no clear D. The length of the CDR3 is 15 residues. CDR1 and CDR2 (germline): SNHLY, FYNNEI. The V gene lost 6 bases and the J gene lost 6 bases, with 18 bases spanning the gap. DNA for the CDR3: TGTGCCAGCAGCGTAAACGGGGTCTTGGCTCAGCCCCAGCATTTT. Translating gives CASSVNGVLAQPQHF.

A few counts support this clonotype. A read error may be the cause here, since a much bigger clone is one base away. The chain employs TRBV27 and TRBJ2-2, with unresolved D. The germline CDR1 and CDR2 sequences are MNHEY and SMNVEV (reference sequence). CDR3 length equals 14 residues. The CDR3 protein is CAGSPRQNTGELFF. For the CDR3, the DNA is TGTGCCGGCAGTCCCCGCCAGAACACCGGGGAGCTGTTTTTT.

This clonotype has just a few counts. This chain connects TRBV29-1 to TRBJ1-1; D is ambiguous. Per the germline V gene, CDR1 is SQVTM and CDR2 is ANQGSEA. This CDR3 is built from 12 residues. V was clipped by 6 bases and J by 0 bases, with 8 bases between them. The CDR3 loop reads CSVRGMNTEAFF. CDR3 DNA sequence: TGCAGCGTCCGAGGGATGAACACTGAAGCTTTCTTT.

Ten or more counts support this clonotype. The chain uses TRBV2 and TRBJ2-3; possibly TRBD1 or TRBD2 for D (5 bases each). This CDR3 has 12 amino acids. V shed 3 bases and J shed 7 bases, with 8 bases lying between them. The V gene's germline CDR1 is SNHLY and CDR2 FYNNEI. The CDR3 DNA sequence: TGTGCCAGCAGTGAGGGGGTGAATACGCAGTATTTT. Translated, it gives CASSEGVNTQYF.

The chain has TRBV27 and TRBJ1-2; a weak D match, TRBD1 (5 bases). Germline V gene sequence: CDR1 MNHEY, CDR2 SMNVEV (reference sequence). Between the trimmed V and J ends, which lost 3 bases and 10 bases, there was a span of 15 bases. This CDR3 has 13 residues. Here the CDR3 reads CASSLGQGVVYTF. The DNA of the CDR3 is TGTGCCAGCAGTTTGGGGCAGGGAGTGGTCTACACCTTC.

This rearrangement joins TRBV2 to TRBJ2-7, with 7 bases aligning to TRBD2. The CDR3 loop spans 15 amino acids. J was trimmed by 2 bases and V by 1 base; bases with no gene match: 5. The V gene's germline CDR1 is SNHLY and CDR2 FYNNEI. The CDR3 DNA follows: TGTGCCAGCAGTGAAGAGCAGCGGGGTGCCTACGAGCAGTACTTC. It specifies CASSEEQRGAYEQYF.

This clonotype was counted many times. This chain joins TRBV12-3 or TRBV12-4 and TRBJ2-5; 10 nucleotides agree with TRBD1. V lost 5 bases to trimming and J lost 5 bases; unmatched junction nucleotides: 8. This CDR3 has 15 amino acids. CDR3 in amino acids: CASSLGTGEVETQYF. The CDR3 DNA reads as TGTGCCAGCAGTCTGGGGACAGGGGAAGTTGAGACCCAGTACTTC.

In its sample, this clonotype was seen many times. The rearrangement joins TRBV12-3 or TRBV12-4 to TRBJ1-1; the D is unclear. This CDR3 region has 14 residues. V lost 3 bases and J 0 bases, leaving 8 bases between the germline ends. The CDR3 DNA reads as TGTGCCAGCAGTTTTCGGGCCCTGAACACTGAAGCTTTCTTT. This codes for CASSFRALNTEAFF.

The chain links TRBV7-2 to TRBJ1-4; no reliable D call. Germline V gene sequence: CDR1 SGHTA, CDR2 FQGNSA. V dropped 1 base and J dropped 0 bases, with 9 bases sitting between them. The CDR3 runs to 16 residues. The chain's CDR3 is CASSLVGTATNEKLFF. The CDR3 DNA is TGTGCCAGCAGCTTAGTTGGAACCGCAACTAATGAAAAACTGTTTTTT.

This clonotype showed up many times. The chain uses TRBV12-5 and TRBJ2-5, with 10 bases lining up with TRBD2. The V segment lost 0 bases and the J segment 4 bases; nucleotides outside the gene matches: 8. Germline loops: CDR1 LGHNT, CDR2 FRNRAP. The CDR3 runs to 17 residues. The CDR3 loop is CASGLVNLAGVGETQYF. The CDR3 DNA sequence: TGTGCTAGTGGTTTGGTAAATCTAGCGGGGGTTGGAGAGACCCAGTACTTC.